The rows below give T cell receptor beta chains drawn from one sample of a study of blood T cell repertoires in COVID-19. Method: immunoSEQ multiplex PCR; TCRdb's copy keeps in-frame clones and lacks some. The data contain around 100,000 clones, roughly 90% of them singletons. The sequenced sample consisted of peripheral blood. These receptors were taken from a man aged 50-59 years with COVID-19, enrolled during active disease. CDR3s include the opening cysteine and the closing phenylalanine or tryptophan. Fields, in order: J gene, V gene, clone size, D gene, CDR3 length, CDR3 DNA, CDR3 protein. D genes are given only for firm matches. Not every row has a clone size; where given, it reads once, few, many or a size class.

>TRBJ2-7|TRBV9|-|-|15
TGTGCCAGCAGCGTAGACTCGCGGGGGCTCTACGAGCAGTACTTC
CASSVDSRGLYEQYF
>TRBJ1-6|TRBV4-2|-|-|15
TGTGCCACCACAATGCAGGGAAAGGAAGACTCACCCCTCCACTTT
CATTMQGKEDSPLHF
>TRBJ1-5|TRBV18|-|TRBD1|14
TGTGCCAGCTCACCTCCGGGACAGACTCAGCCCCAGCATTTT
CASSPPGQTQPQHF
>TRBJ2-3|TRBV3-1/TRBV3-2|-|TRBD2|14
TGTGCCAGCAGCCCCGTTTCGGGGGGAGATACGCAGTATTTT
CASSPVSGGDTQYF
>TRBJ2-1|TRBV7-7|few|TRBD2|15
TGTGCTAGCAGCTTAACTAGCGGGGGCTACAATGAGCAGTTCTTC
CASSLTSGGYNEQFF
>TRBJ2-1|TRBV29-1|-|-|13
TGCAGCGCTCGAGAGGTTAGCCCTAATGAGCAGTTCTTC
CSAREVSPNEQFF
>TRBJ2-7|TRBV10-1|-|-|11
TGCGCCAGCAGAAAGGGTGGCAACGCGGGCTTC
CASRKGGNAGF
>TRBJ2-7|TRBV30|-|-|14
TGTGCCGCCCTTCCCGACAGAAGCCTCTACGAGCAGTACTTC
CAALPDRSLYEQYF
>TRBJ2-1|TRBV24-1|-|-|13
TGTGCCACCAGTGATTTTGGGCATGGTGAGCAGTTCTTC
CATSDFGHGEQFF
>TRBJ1-2|TRBV19|-|TRBD1|13
TGTGCCAGTAGTAGACCGGCAGGGGGCGGCTACACCTTC
CASSRPAGGGYTF
>TRBJ1-5|TRBV4-2|-|-|17
TGTGCCAGCAGCCATGCCCGAGCAGGGAATAGCAATCAGCCCCAGCATTTT
CASSHARAGNSNQPQHF
>TRBJ1-1|TRBV6-5|-|TRBD1|16
TGTGCCAGCAGTTACCCGGGACAGGGACCGAACACTGAAGCTTTCTTT
CASSYPGQGPNTEAFF
>TRBJ1-1|TRBV10-3|-|TRBD1|16
TGTGCCACACGAACCCCAGAACAGGGGTGGAACACTGAAGCTTTCTTT
CATRTPEQGWNTEAFF
>TRBJ1-5|TRBV6-1|-|TRBD1|15
TGTGCCAGCAGTGAAGGAGGGACAGGGACTCAGCCCCAGCATTTT
CASSEGGTGTQPQHF
>TRBJ1-1|TRBV10-3|-|-|13
TGTGCCATCAGTGAAATCGGTCAAACTGAAGCTTTCTTT
CAISEIGQTEAFF
>TRBJ1-1|TRBV10-3|-|-|14
TGTGCCATCAGTGAGCCCGGTGGGAACACTGAAGCTTTCTTT
CAISEPGGNTEAFF
>TRBJ1-1|TRBV2|-|-|12
TGTGCCAGCGGTAGGGGTGTCACTGAAGCTTTCTTT
CASGRGVTEAFF
>TRBJ1-6|TRBV3-1/TRBV3-2|-|-|14
TGTGCCAGCGGGGAGAGCTCCTATAATTCACCCCTCCACTTT
CASGESSYNSPLHF
>TRBJ1-5|TRBV28|-|-|12
TGTGCCAGCAGTTTACTTAATCAGCCCCAGCATTTT
CASSLLNQPQHF
>TRBJ2-6|TRBV7-9|-|-|16
TGTGCCAGCAGCTCACCCCCGGGGGCTGGGGCCAACGTCCTGACTTTC
CASSSPPGAGANVLTF
>TRBJ2-5|TRBV15|-|TRBD2|15
TGTGCCACCAGCAGAGATTCCAGCGGGGGGGCCCCCCAGTACTTC
CATSRDSSGGAPQYF
>TRBJ1-5|TRBV2|-|-|15
TGTGCCAGCAGCGAGTACAGTTTTAGCAATCAGCCCCAGCATTTT
CASSEYSFSNQPQHF
>TRBJ1-5|TRBV18|-|TRBD1|14
TGTGCCAGCTCACCTACCAGGGGGAATCAGCCCCAGCATTTT
CASSPTRGNQPQHF
>TRBJ1-1|TRBV29-1|-|-|14
TGCAGCGTTGGATGGGGGAAGAGGGGAGGTGAAGCTTTCTTT
CSVGWGKRGGEAFF
>TRBJ1-2|TRBV6-5|-|-|16
TGTGCCAGCAGTTACTCCCCCCGGCAGGGATTTTATGGCTACACCTTC
CASSYSPRQGFYGYTF
>TRBJ1-1|TRBV19|-|TRBD1|15
TGTGCCAGTAGTATAGGACAGGGGGTTGTCACTGAAGCTTTCTTT
CASSIGQGVVTEAFF
>TRBJ1-2|TRBV28|-|-|11
TGTGCCAGCGGGAGAGGCTGGGGCTACACCTTC
CASGRGWGYTF
>TRBJ1-5|TRBV3-1/TRBV3-2|-|-|15
TGTGCCAGCAGCCAAGCGACAGGCGCGAATCAGCCCCAGCATTTT
CASSQATGANQPQHF
>TRBJ2-3|TRBV29-1|-|-|19
TGCAGCGCCGAATTGAAACAGGTCTACCCTACAACTAGCACAGATACGCAGTATTTT
CSAELKQVYPTTSTDTQYF
>TRBJ1-4|TRBV6-2/TRBV6-3|-|-|15
TGTGCCAGCAGTTACCCGGGACATAGAAGGGAAAAACTGTTTTTT
CASSYPGHRREKLFF
>TRBJ1-4|TRBV5-1|-|-|14
TGCGCCAGCAGCCCCGGAGGTACTAATGAAAAACTGTTTTTT
CASSPGGTNEKLFF
>TRBJ1-5|TRBV2|-|TRBD1|15
TGTGCCAGCAGCCCTGGACAGGCGGGCAATCAGCCCCAGCATTTT
CASSPGQAGNQPQHF
>TRBJ2-7|TRBV15|-|-|14
TGTGCCACCAGCAGGATCACAGGATCCCACGAGCAGTACTTC
CATSRITGSHEQYF
>TRBJ1-4|TRBV2|-|TRBD1|14
TGTGCCAGCGTACGGACAGGTTCTTATGAAAAACTGTTTTTT
CASVRTGSYEKLFF
>TRBJ1-3|TRBV6-5|-|-|14
TGTGCCAGCAGGGCCACATTCTCTGGAAACACCATATATTTT
CASRATFSGNTIYF